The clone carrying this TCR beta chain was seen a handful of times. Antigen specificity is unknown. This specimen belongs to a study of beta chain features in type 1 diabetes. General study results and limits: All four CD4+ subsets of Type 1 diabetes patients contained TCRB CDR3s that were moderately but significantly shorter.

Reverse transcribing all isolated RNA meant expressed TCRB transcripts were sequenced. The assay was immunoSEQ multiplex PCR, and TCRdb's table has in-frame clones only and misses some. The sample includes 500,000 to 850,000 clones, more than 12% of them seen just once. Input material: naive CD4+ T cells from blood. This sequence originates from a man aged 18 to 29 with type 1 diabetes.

CDR3 nucleotide sequence: TGTGCCAGCAGCTTAGTCGACGGGCCTAGGAAACTGTTTTTT. It specifies CASSLVDGPRKLFF. The chain is built from TRBV7-9 and TRBJ1-4; D gene unclear. Germline assignment: CDR1 SEHNR and CDR2 FQNEAQ (reference sequence). V gave up 1 base and J gave up 11 bases, with 14 bases separating them. The CDR3 extends over 14 amino acids. The whole variable domain, remainder taken from reference TRBV7-9 and TRBJ1-4, is DTGVSQNPRHKITKRGQNVTFRCDPISEHNRLYWYRQTLGQGPEFLTYFQNEAQLEKSRLLSDRFSAERPKGSFSTLEIQRTEQGDSAMYLCASSLVDGPRKLFFGSGTQLSVL.